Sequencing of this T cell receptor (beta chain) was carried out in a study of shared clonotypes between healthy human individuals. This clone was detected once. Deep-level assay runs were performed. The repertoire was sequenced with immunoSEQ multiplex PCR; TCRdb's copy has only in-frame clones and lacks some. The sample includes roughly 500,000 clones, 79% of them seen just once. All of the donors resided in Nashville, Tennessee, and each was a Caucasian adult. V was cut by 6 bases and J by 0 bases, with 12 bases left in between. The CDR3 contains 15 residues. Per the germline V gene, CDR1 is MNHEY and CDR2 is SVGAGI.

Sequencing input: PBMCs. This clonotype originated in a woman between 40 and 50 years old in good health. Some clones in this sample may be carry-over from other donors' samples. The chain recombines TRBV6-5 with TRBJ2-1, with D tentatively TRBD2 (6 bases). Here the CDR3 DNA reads TGTGCCAGCAGCCGCCCCGGGAGCTCCTACAATGAGCAGTTCTTC. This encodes CASSRPGSSYNEQFF.